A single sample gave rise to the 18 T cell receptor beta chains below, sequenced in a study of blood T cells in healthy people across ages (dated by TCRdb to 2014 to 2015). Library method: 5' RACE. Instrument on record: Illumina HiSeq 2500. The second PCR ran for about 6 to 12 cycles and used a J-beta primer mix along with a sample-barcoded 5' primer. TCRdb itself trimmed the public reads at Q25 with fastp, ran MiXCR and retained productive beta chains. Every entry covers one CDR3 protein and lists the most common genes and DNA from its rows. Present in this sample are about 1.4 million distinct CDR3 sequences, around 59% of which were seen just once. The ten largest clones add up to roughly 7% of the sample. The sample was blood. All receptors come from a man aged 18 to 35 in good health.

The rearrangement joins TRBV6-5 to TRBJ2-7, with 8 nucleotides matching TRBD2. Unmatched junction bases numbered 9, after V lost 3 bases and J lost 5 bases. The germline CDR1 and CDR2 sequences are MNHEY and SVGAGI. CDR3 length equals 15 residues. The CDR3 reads CASSYSASGGDEQYF. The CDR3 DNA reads TGTGCCAGCAGTTATAGTGCAAGCGGGGGCGACGAGCAGTACTTC.

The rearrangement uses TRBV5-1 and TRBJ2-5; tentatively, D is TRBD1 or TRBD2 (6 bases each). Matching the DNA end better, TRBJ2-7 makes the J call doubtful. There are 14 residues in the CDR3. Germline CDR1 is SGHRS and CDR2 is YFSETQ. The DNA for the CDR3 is TGCGCCAGCAGCTTGGCATGGGGGGCTGGCGAGCAGTACTTC. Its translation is CASSLAWGAGEQYF.

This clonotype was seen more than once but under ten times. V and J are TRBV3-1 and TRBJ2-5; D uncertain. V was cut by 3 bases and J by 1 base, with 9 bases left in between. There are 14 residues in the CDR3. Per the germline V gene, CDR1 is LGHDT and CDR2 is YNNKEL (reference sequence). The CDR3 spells CASSHNHGQETQYF. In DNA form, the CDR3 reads TGTGCCAGCAGCCATAACCACGGCCAAGAGACCCAGTACTTC.

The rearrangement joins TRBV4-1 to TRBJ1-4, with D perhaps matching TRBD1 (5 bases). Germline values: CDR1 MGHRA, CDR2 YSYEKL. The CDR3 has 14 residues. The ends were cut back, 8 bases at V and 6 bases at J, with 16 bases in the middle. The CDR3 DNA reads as TGCGCCAGCCCGACGGGGGGAAAGGATGAAAAACTGTTTTTT. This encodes CASPTGGKDEKLFF.

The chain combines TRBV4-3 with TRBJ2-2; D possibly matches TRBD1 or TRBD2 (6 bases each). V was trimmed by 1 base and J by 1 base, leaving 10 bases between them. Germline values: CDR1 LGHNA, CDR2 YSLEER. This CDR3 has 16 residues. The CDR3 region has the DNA TGCGCCAGCAGCCAAGTTGGGGGGCAGAACACCGGGGAGCTGTTTTTT. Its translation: CASSQVGGQNTGELFF.

The CDR3 sequence: CASSKSVGNNQPQHF. The CDR3 DNA is TGTGCCAGTAGTAAATCCGTCGGGAACAATCAGCCCCAGCATTTT. The chain links TRBV19 to TRBJ1-5; no clear D gene. The CDR3 is 15 residues long. Germline V gene lookup returns CDR1 LNHDA and CDR2 SQIVND (reference sequence). The V gene lost 4 bases and the J gene lost 3 bases, with 13 bases spanning the gap.

The CDR3: CSARVAEETQYF. CDR3 nucleotide sequence: TGCAGTGCTAGGGTAGCGGAAGAGACCCAGTACTTC. The gene calls are TRBV20-1 and TRBJ2-5, with D perhaps matching TRBD2 (6 bases). From germline, CDR1 is DFQATT and CDR2 SNEGSKA (reference sequence). Trimming stripped 3 bases from V and 3 bases from J, with 8 bases between. The CDR3 consists of 12 residues.

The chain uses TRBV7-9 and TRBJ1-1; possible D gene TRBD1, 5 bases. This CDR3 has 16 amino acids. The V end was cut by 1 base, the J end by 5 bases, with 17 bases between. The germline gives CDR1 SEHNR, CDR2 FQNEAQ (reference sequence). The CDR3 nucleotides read TGTGCCAGCAGCTTAGTCGGGGCAGGGCTGGGGACTGAAGCTTTCTTT. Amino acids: CASSLVGAGLGTEAFF.

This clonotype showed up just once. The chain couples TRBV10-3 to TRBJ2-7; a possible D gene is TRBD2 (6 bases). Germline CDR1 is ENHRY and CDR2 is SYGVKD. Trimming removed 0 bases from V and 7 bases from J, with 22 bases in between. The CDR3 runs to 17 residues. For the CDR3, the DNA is TGTGCCATCAGTGAGTCGGAGGAGGCGGGGCCCTACAATGAGCAGTACTTC. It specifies CAISESEEAGPYNEQYF.

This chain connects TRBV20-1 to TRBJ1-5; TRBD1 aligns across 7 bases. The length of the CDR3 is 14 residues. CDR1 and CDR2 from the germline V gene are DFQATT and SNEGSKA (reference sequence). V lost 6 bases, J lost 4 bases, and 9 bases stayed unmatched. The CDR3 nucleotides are TGCAGTGCCCGAAGTCCGGACAGGAATCAGCCCCAGCATTTT. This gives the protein CSARSPDRNQPQHF.

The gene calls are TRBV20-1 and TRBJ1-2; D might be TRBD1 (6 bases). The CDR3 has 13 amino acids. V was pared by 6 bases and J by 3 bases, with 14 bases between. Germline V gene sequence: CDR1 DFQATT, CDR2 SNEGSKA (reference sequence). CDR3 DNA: TGCAGTGCCTCCCACAGGGAGGACTATGGCTACACCTTC. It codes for CSASHREDYGYTF.

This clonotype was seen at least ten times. This chain's CDR3 is CATSRGFNEKLFF. In DNA, the CDR3 is TGTGCCACCAGCAGAGGCTTTAATGAAAAACTGTTTTTT. The chain employs TRBV15 and TRBJ1-4; no firm D call. The CDR3 length is 13 residues. Germline CDR1 is LNHNV and CDR2 is YYDKDF (reference sequence). With 1 base removed from V and 4 bases from J, the gap between germline ends came to 4 bases.

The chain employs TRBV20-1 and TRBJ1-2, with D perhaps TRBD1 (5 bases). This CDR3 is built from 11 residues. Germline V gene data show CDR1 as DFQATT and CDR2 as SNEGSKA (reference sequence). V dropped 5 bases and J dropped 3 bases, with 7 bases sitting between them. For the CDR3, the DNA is TGCAGTGCTTGGGACCACTATGGCTACACCTTC. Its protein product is CSAWDHYGYTF.

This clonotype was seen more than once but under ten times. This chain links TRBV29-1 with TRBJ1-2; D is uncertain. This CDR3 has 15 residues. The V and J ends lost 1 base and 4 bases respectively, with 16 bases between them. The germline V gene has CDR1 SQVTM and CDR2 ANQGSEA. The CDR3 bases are TGCAGCGTTGAAGTGGTCCCGGGCGGAAGCTATGGCTACACCTTC. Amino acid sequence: CSVEVVPGGSYGYTF.

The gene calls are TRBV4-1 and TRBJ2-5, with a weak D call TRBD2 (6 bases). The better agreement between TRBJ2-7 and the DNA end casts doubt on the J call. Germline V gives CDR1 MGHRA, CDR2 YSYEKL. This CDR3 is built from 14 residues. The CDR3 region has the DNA TGCGCCAGCAGCTCCACTAGCTTTTCCTACGAGCAGTACTTC. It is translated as CASSSTSFSYEQYF.

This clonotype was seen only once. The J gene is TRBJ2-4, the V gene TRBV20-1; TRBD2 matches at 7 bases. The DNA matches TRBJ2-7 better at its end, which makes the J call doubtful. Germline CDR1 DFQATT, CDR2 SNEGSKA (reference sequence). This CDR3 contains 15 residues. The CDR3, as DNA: TGCAGTGCTAGCTTTCCTGACGGGAGGTTCGACGAGCAGTACTTC. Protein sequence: CSASFPDGRFDEQYF.

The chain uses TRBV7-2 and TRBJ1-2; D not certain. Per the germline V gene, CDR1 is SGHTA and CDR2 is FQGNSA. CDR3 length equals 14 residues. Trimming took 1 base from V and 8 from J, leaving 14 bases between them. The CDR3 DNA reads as TGTGCCAGCAGCTTAGAACGATCGTTCGGGGGCTACACCTTC. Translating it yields CASSLERSFGGYTF.

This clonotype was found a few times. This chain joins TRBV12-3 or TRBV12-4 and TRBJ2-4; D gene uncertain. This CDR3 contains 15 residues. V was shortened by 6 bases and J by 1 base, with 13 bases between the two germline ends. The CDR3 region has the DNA TGTGCCAGCAGCTTCGACCAGGTGGCCAAAAACATTCAGTACTTC. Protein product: CASSFDQVAKNIQYF.